This T cell receptor (beta chain) derives from a study of identical twins. Unique molecular identifiers were present on the cDNA, which also gained a universal primer site by template switching. TCRdb called the 5' RACE reads again in MiXCR, with one record for every CDR3 protein. Of 690,000 or so distinct CDR3 sequences listed, less than 10% are singletons. About this clonotype itself: What it binds is unknown.

CDR1 SGHTS and CDR2 YDEGEE come from the germline V gene. The CDR3 is 15 amino acids. The V gene end was trimmed by 0 bases and the J gene end by 8 bases; junction bases not matched to a gene: 5. Study-wide results and limits: Models underpredicted monozygotic twin sharing of out-of-frame TCR alpha. Researchers reported excess low generation probability among twin-shared out-of-frame alpha sequences. The degree of excess twin sharing was weaker in beta out-of-frame sequences.

This same sample was also part of a study on yellow fever vaccine responses in identical twins.

Sample: PBMCs. This sequence was found in a woman aged 18-29 years in good health. J is TRBJ2-1 and V is TRBV5-8; 10 bases map to TRBD2. Here the CDR3 DNA reads TGTGCCAGCAGCTTGGTACTAGCGGGGTTATATGAGCAGTTCTTC. Translation gives CASSLVLAGLYEQFF. The whole variable domain, remainder taken from reference TRBV5-8 and TRBJ2-1, is EAGVTQSPTHLIKTRGQQATLRCSPISGHTSVYWYQQALGLGLQFLLWYDEGEERNRGNFPPRFSGRQFPNYSSELNVNALELEDSALYLCASSLVLAGLYEQFFGPGTRLTVL.